These T cell receptor beta chains were read from a single sample in a study of T cell responses to AZD1222 COVID-19 vaccine. Generated by immunoSEQ multiplex PCR, the TCRdb table keeps only in-frame clones and is missing some. The sample has roughly 140,000 clones, around nine tenths seen once. This specimen consisted of peripheral blood, obtained on day 0 of AZD1222 vaccination. The receptor set was obtained from an adult in good health. CDR3s include the opening cysteine and the closing phenylalanine or tryptophan. Each record gives: D gene, CDR3 length, clone size, J gene, V gene, CDR3 protein, CDR3 DNA. A D gene is named only where the DNA matches it firmly. Some rows have no size entry. The others give once, few or many, or a class for an expanded clone.

D gene: .; CDR3 length: 12; clone size: .; J gene: TRBJ1-5; V gene: TRBV12-3/TRBV12-4; CDR3 protein: CASSLGDQPQHF; CDR3 DNA: TGTGCCAGCAGTTTAGGGGATCAGCCCCAGCATTTT
D gene: .; CDR3 length: 15; clone size: .; J gene: TRBJ2-5; V gene: TRBV6-6; CDR3 protein: CASSRGGAGQETQYF; CDR3 DNA: TGTGCCAGCAGTCGGGGTGGTGCGGGGCAAGAGACCCAGTACTTC
D gene: TRBD2; CDR3 length: 17; clone size: .; J gene: TRBJ2-2; V gene: TRBV7-9; CDR3 protein: CASSLVGGRADTGELFF; CDR3 DNA: TGTGCCAGCAGCTTAGTAGGCGGGAGGGCCGACACCGGGGAGCTGTTTTTT
D gene: TRBD1; CDR3 length: 15; clone size: .; J gene: TRBJ1-1; V gene: TRBV28; CDR3 protein: CASSTPGTAAGGAFF; CDR3 DNA: TGTGCCAGCAGTACGCCCGGGACAGCGGCTGGTGGGGCTTTCTTT
D gene: .; CDR3 length: 14; clone size: .; J gene: TRBJ2-5; V gene: TRBV27; CDR3 protein: CASSLSGGGETQYF; CDR3 DNA: TGTGCCAGCAGTTTATCGGGGGGTGGGGAGACCCAGTACTTC
D gene: .; CDR3 length: 13; clone size: .; J gene: TRBJ2-1; V gene: TRBV12-3/TRBV12-4; CDR3 protein: CASSLVLPYEQFF; CDR3 DNA: TGTGCCAGCAGTTTAGTTCTGCCCTATGAGCAGTTCTTC
D gene: TRBD2; CDR3 length: 16; clone size: .; J gene: TRBJ2-1; V gene: TRBV7-7; CDR3 protein: CASSRLATGVLDEQFF; CDR3 DNA: TGTGCTAGCAGCCGACTAGCGACGGGAGTGTTGGATGAGCAGTTCTTC
D gene: .; CDR3 length: 13; clone size: .; J gene: TRBJ1-3; V gene: TRBV6-2/TRBV6-3; CDR3 protein: CASSAPSGNTIYF; CDR3 DNA: TGTGCCAGCAGTGCCCCGTCTGGAAACACCATATATTTT
D gene: .; CDR3 length: 14; clone size: .; J gene: TRBJ1-2; V gene: TRBV28; CDR3 protein: CACSGTPMAYGYTF; CDR3 DNA: TGTGCCTGCTCCGGGACACCGATGGCCTATGGCTACACCTTC
D gene: TRBD1; CDR3 length: 13; clone size: .; J gene: TRBJ1-2; V gene: TRBV30; CDR3 protein: CAWNEGQGYGYTF; CDR3 DNA: TGTGCCTGGAACGAAGGACAGGGGTATGGCTACACCTTC
D gene: .; CDR3 length: 15; clone size: .; J gene: TRBJ1-3; V gene: TRBV18; CDR3 protein: CASSLTRDSGNTIYF; CDR3 DNA: TGTGCCAGCTCACTAACAAGAGACTCTGGAAACACCATATATTTT
D gene: .; CDR3 length: 13; clone size: .; J gene: TRBJ1-5; V gene: TRBV7-2; CDR3 protein: CASSSEVPQPQHF; CDR3 DNA: TGTGCCAGCAGCTCTGAAGTTCCTCAGCCCCAGCATTTT
D gene: .; CDR3 length: 20; clone size: .; J gene: TRBJ1-3; V gene: TRBV4-3; CDR3 protein: CASSQDRAVGNTYSGNTIYF; CDR3 DNA: TGCGCCAGCAGCCAAGATCGGGCAGTGGGGAATACCTACTCTGGAAACACCATATATTTT
D gene: TRBD1; CDR3 length: 13; clone size: .; J gene: TRBJ1-5; V gene: TRBV19; CDR3 protein: CASHRGSNQPQHF; CDR3 DNA: TGTGCCAGCCACAGGGGTAGCAATCAGCCCCAGCATTTT
D gene: .; CDR3 length: 16; clone size: .; J gene: TRBJ2-3; V gene: TRBV19; CDR3 protein: CASSMGLRGPTDTQYF; CDR3 DNA: TGTGCCAGTAGTATGGGGCTTCGGGGACCCACAGATACGCAGTATTTT
D gene: TRBD1; CDR3 length: 15; clone size: .; J gene: TRBJ1-5; V gene: TRBV27; CDR3 protein: CASNAGTGVNQPQHF; CDR3 DNA: TGTGCCAGCAATGCGGGGACAGGGGTAAATCAGCCCCAGCATTTT
D gene: .; CDR3 length: 15; clone size: once; J gene: TRBJ2-4; V gene: TRBV7-9; CDR3 protein: CASSSQILAKNIQYF; CDR3 DNA: TGTGCCAGCAGCTCACAAATATTGGCCAAAAACATTCAGTACTTC
D gene: .; CDR3 length: 15; clone size: .; J gene: TRBJ1-1; V gene: TRBV29-1; CDR3 protein: CSVKSPFLMNTEAFF; CDR3 DNA: TGCAGCGTCAAGTCCCCTTTCCTGATGAACACTGAAGCTTTCTTT
D gene: .; CDR3 length: 15; clone size: .; J gene: TRBJ2-6; V gene: TRBV4-1; CDR3 protein: CASSPRGAGANVLTF; CDR3 DNA: TGCGCCAGCAGCCCCAGGGGGGCCGGGGCCAACGTCCTGACTTTC
D gene: TRBD2; CDR3 length: 17; clone size: .; J gene: TRBJ2-3; V gene: TRBV7-2; CDR3 protein: CASSLGTSGRSVNTQYF; CDR3 DNA: TGTGCCAGCAGCTTAGGGACTAGCGGGAGGAGCGTGAATACGCAGTATTTT
D gene: .; CDR3 length: 15; clone size: few; J gene: TRBJ1-5; V gene: TRBV5-1; CDR3 protein: CASSLEGYSNQPQHF; CDR3 DNA: TGCGCCAGCAGCTTGGAAGGCTATAGCAATCAGCCCCAGCATTTT
D gene: .; CDR3 length: 13; clone size: .; J gene: TRBJ2-5; V gene: TRBV28; CDR3 protein: CASSITSPETQYF; CDR3 DNA: TGTGCCAGCAGCATAACTAGTCCAGAGACCCAGTACTTC
D gene: .; CDR3 length: 16; clone size: .; J gene: TRBJ2-7; V gene: TRBV21-1; CDR3 protein: CASSNARQDRGYEQYF; CDR3 DNA: TGTGCCAGCAGCAACGCCCGGCAGGACAGGGGCTACGAGCAGTACTTC
D gene: .; CDR3 length: 14; clone size: .; J gene: TRBJ1-1; V gene: TRBV7-2; CDR3 protein: CASSSRGGQVEAFF; CDR3 DNA: TGTGCCAGCAGCTCCCGGGGGGGGCAGGTCGAAGCTTTCTTT
D gene: .; CDR3 length: 16; clone size: .; J gene: TRBJ1-3; V gene: TRBV10-3; CDR3 protein: CAISEKRLTVGNTIYF; CDR3 DNA: TGTGCCATCAGTGAGAAAAGGCTTACTGTGGGAAACACCATATATTTT
D gene: TRBD2; CDR3 length: 17; clone size: .; J gene: TRBJ2-1; V gene: TRBV7-8; CDR3 protein: CASSLAYILAGSNEQFF; CDR3 DNA: TGTGCCAGCAGCTTAGCGTATATACTAGCGGGATCCAATGAGCAGTTCTTC
D gene: .; CDR3 length: 16; clone size: .; J gene: TRBJ2-3; V gene: TRBV25-1; CDR3 protein: CASSGKGRPHTDTQYF; CDR3 DNA: TGTGCCAGCAGTGGTAAAGGAAGGCCACACACAGATACGCAGTATTTT
D gene: .; CDR3 length: 15; clone size: .; J gene: TRBJ1-5; V gene: TRBV5-1; CDR3 protein: CASSLSGQGLQPQHF; CDR3 DNA: TGCGCCAGCAGCTTGAGTGGGCAGGGCCTTCAGCCCCAGCATTTT
D gene: .; CDR3 length: 14; clone size: .; J gene: TRBJ1-1; V gene: TRBV15; CDR3 protein: CATSRETMNTEAFF; CDR3 DNA: TGTGCCACCAGCAGAGAGACCATGAACACTGAAGCTTTCTTT
D gene: .; CDR3 length: 11; clone size: .; J gene: TRBJ2-7; V gene: TRBV20-1; CDR3 protein: CSALRVVEQYF; CDR3 DNA: TGCAGTGCCCTAAGGGTTGTCGAGCAGTACTTC
D gene: .; CDR3 length: 16; clone size: .; J gene: TRBJ1-5; V gene: TRBV6-6; CDR3 protein: CASSYQGGGSNQPQHF; CDR3 DNA: TGTGCCAGCAGTTATCAAGGAGGGGGAAGCAATCAGCCCCAGCATTTT
D gene: TRBD1; CDR3 length: 13; clone size: .; J gene: TRBJ2-5; V gene: TRBV5-4; CDR3 protein: CASSKTGEETQYF; CDR3 DNA: TGTGCCAGCAGCAAGACAGGGGAAGAGACCCAGTACTTC
D gene: .; CDR3 length: 13; clone size: .; J gene: TRBJ2-7; V gene: TRBV4-3; CDR3 protein: CASSQAQGYEQYF; CDR3 DNA: TGCGCCAGCAGCCAAGCACAGGGCTACGAGCAGTACTTC
D gene: TRBD1; CDR3 length: 15; clone size: once; J gene: TRBJ2-5; V gene: TRBV3-1/TRBV3-2; CDR3 protein: CASSQNRGRQETQYF; CDR3 DNA: TGTGCCAGCAGCCAAAACAGGGGCCGGCAAGAGACCCAGTACTTC
D gene: .; CDR3 length: 15; clone size: .; J gene: TRBJ1-5; V gene: TRBV24-1; CDR3 protein: CATSEGQSSNQPQHF; CDR3 DNA: TGTGCCACCAGTGAAGGACAGTCTAGCAATCAGCCCCAGCATTTT
D gene: .; CDR3 length: 14; clone size: .; J gene: TRBJ2-3; V gene: TRBV20-1; CDR3 protein: CSASPGAGSDTQYF; CDR3 DNA: TGCAGTGCTAGTCCAGGGGCGGGGAGCGATACGCAGTATTTT
D gene: .; CDR3 length: 13; clone size: .; J gene: TRBJ2-2; V gene: TRBV19; CDR3 protein: CASSMRGDRELFF; CDR3 DNA: TGTGCCAGTAGTATGAGGGGAGACCGGGAGCTGTTTTTT
D gene: .; CDR3 length: 16; clone size: .; J gene: TRBJ1-3; V gene: TRBV28; CDR3 protein: CASSSDRITSGNTIYF; CDR3 DNA: TGTGCCAGCAGTTCCGACAGGATAACCTCTGGAAACACCATATATTTT